Listed here are 20 T cell receptor beta chains from one sample, sequenced in a study of human T cells and chemical hapten exposure. TCRdb passed the RACE reads through MiXCR, listing each CDR3 protein once. The data show some 200,000 distinct CDR3 sequences, with 20% to 25% seen just once and less than 7% held by the top ten. Time point meaning: patch test 1, 2 weeks after DPC sensitization. Indicated treatment: therapeutic diphenylcyclopropenone sensitization with weekly scalp DPC. The sample here was whole blood, taken in connection with sensitization to the hapten diphenylcyclopropenone (DPC). All receptors derive from a woman aged 45-65 years with alopecia areata. Some clones in this sample may be carry-over from other donors' samples.

This clonotype was counted only a few times. This chain connects TRBV4-1 to TRBJ1-4; D remains unclear. Germline loops: CDR1 MGHRA, CDR2 YSYEKL. The CDR3 is 14 amino acids. V shed 3 bases and J shed 0 bases, with 5 bases lying between them. Written as DNA, the CDR3 is TGCGCCAGCAGCCACCAACCAACTAATGAAAAACTGTTTTTT. Protein: CASSHQPTNEKLFF.

In its sample, this clonotype was seen a few times. This chain links TRBV5-4 with TRBJ1-1; tentatively, D is TRBD1 (6 bases). Trimming removed 5 bases from V and 5 bases from J, with 13 bases in between. The CDR3 is 13 residues long. The germline V gene has CDR1 SGHNT and CDR2 YYREEE (reference sequence). CDR3: CASRGTGMTEAFF. DNA of the CDR3: TGTGCCAGCAGAGGTACAGGGATGACTGAAGCTTTCTTT.

The genes are TRBV29-1 and TRBJ2-6, with D hard to call. The CDR3 loop spans 14 amino acids. The V and J ends lost 4 bases and 2 bases respectively, with 9 bases between them. The germline CDR1 and CDR2 sequences are SQVTM and ANQGSEA. CDR3: CSVGRDTGANVLTF. CDR3 bases: TGCAGCGTTGGCCGAGACACTGGGGCCAACGTCCTGACTTTC.

This clonotype occurred a few times. CDR3 bases: TGTGCCAGCAGCTGGGAACCCTACGAGCAGTACTTC. Amino acid sequence: CASSWEPYEQYF. The gene calls are TRBV7-9 and TRBJ2-7; D is unclear. The CDR3 runs 12 residues. Germline lookup yields CDR1 SEHNR and CDR2 FQNEAQ (reference sequence). Trimming took 4 bases from V and 2 from J, leaving 6 bases between them.

This clonotype was counted only a few times. The chain uses TRBV2 and TRBJ1-4; D unclear. Germline V gene data show CDR1 as SNHLY and CDR2 as FYNNEI. The CDR3 spans 14 residues. Trimming took off 5 bases at V and 3 bases at J, with 10 bases between the two ends. The CDR3 region has the DNA TGTGCCAGCAGTTCCGATATGGCTAATGAAAAACTGTTTTTT. This codes for CASSSDMANEKLFF.

This clonotype was seen more than once but under ten times. The chain links TRBV3-1 to TRBJ2-1; D might be TRBD1 or TRBD2, each matching 6 bases. This CDR3 contains 13 residues. CDR1 LGHDT and CDR2 YNNKEL come from the germline V gene (reference sequence). V was clipped by 4 bases and J by 8 bases, with 12 bases between them. In DNA, the CDR3 is TGTGCCAGCAGCCCAAGGGGGGTCGATGAGCAGTTCTTC. It is translated as CASSPRGVDEQFF.

This clonotype appeared a few times. The chain is built from TRBV7-9 and TRBJ1-1, with unresolved D. Germline lookup yields CDR1 SEHNR and CDR2 FQNEAQ (reference sequence). V dropped 7 bases and J dropped 4 bases, with 7 bases sitting between them. The CDR3 length is 11 residues. The CDR3 sequence is CASTGSTEAFF. The CDR3 DNA is TGTGCCAGCACGGGAAGCACTGAAGCTTTCTTT. Based on the CDR3 plus reference TRBV7-9 and TRBJ1-1, the full variable domain is DTGVSQNPRHKITKRGQNVTFRCDPISEHNRLYWYRQTLGQGPEFLTYFQNEAQLEKSRLLSDRFSAERPKGSFSTLEIQRTEQGDSAMYLCASTGSTEAFFGQGTRLTVV.

This clonotype was observed a handful of times. V gene TRBV5-1 combines with J gene TRBJ1-1; no firm D call. CDR3 size: 14 residues. Trimming cost V 0 bases and J 1 base, with 7 bases left between them. Germline V gives CDR1 SGHRS, CDR2 YFSETQ. The CDR3 region has the DNA TGCGCCAGCAGCTTGGGAGTGGAGAACACTGAAGCTTTCTTT. It encodes CASSLGVENTEAFF.

The chain employs TRBV7-8 and TRBJ2-1, with 10 positions matching TRBD2. The CDR3 has 15 amino acids. Germline CDR1 is SGHVS and CDR2 is FQNEAQ. The ends lost 4 bases at V and 3 bases at J; junction bases unmatched: 3. The CDR3: CASSSVAGGYNEQFF. CDR3 coding DNA: TGTGCCAGCAGCTCAGTAGCGGGAGGCTACAATGAGCAGTTCTTC.

The chain has TRBV20-1 and TRBJ1-1, with D possibly matching TRBD1 (5 bases). Germline V gives CDR1 DFQATT, CDR2 SNEGSKA (reference sequence). This CDR3 region has 15 residues. Between the trimmed V and J ends, which lost 2 bases and 4 bases, there was a span of 17 bases. CDR3 residues: CSARLLTGGGTEAFF. In DNA, the CDR3 is TGCAGTGCTAGACTTCTCACAGGTGGCGGCACTGAAGCTTTCTTT.

V and J are TRBV18 and TRBJ1-1; no firm D call. The CDR3 length is 14 residues. V lost 0 bases and J 1 base, leaving 6 bases between the germline ends. The V gene's germline CDR1 is KGHSH and CDR2 LQKENI. CDR3 bases: TGTGCCAGCTCACCACCTGGAAAGAACACTGAAGCTTTCTTT. Its protein product is CASSPPGKNTEAFF.

This clonotype was recorded a few times. This chain links TRBV25-1 with TRBJ1-4, with D unclear. Germline lookup yields CDR1 MGHDK and CDR2 SYGVNS. V shed 3 bases and J shed 0 bases, with 11 bases lying between them. The CDR3 runs to 16 residues. The CDR3 reads CASSDFGSSTNEKLFF. CDR3 DNA sequence: TGTGCCAGCAGTGATTTCGGATCTTCAACTAATGAAAAACTGTTTTTT.

The chain uses TRBV20-1 and TRBJ2-1; 7 nucleotides match TRBD1. V lost 4 bases, J lost 3 bases, and 12 bases stayed unmatched. CDR1 DFQATT and CDR2 SNEGSKA come from the germline V gene (reference sequence). The CDR3 runs to 16 residues. This CDR3 reads CSAIPSWDSVYNEQFF. The CDR3 nucleotides read TGCAGTGCTATCCCATCCTGGGACAGCGTCTACAATGAGCAGTTCTTC.

This clonotype was recorded a few times. The chain combines TRBV5-1 with TRBJ1-4; D is unresolved. The CDR3 is 15 residues long. V lost 0 bases and J 3 bases, leaving 9 bases between the germline ends. The germline gives CDR1 SGHRS, CDR2 YFSETQ. The CDR3 nucleotides read TGCGCCAGCAGCTTGGGGTCCGATCCTAATGAAAAACTGTTTTTT. The encoded protein is CASSLGSDPNEKLFF.

This clonotype was seen many times. The genes are TRBV7-9 and TRBJ2-1, with D possibly matching TRBD2 (5 bases). This CDR3 is built from 14 residues. V dropped 5 bases and J dropped 6 bases, with 14 bases sitting between them. Germline values: CDR1 SEHNR, CDR2 FQNEAQ (reference sequence). For the CDR3, the DNA is TGTGCCAGCAGCCCGAGGGTTAGCCTCAATGAGCAGTTCTTC. Amino acid sequence: CASSPRVSLNEQFF.

This clonotype was observed a handful of times. The chain uses TRBV3-1 and TRBJ2-5; a weak D match, TRBD2 (6 bases). Trimming took 4 bases from V and 2 from J, leaving 17 bases between them. CDR3 length equals 16 residues. In germline, CDR1 is LGHDT, CDR2 YNNKEL (reference sequence). CDR3 residues: CASSLRWRGKQETQYF. The DNA of the CDR3 is TGTGCCAGCAGCCTCCGATGGCGGGGAAAACAAGAGACCCAGTACTTC.

Here the CDR3 reads CASSELGEEKTQYF. The CDR3 DNA is TGTGCCAGCAGTGAGTTGGGGGAGGAGAAGACCCAGTACTTC. The chain uses TRBV25-1 and TRBJ2-5; tentatively, D is TRBD2 (6 bases). The germline gives CDR1 MGHDK, CDR2 SYGVNS. Between the trimmed V and J ends, which lost 3 bases and 6 bases, there was a span of 14 bases. This CDR3 has 14 amino acids.

The chain is built from TRBV5-1 and TRBJ2-1; D is ambiguous. The germline V gene has CDR1 SGHRS and CDR2 YFSETQ. The CDR3 sequence is 15 residues long. The V end was cut by 0 bases, the J end by 5 bases, with 12 bases between. CDR3 nucleotides: TGCGCCAGCAGCTTGGTAACGAGTGAAGACAATGAGCAGTTCTTC. Translation: CASSLVTSEDNEQFF.

The table lists this clonotype with a few counts. The rearrangement links TRBV18 to TRBJ2-7; 9 bases line up with TRBD2. Germline CDR1 reads KGHSH; CDR2 reads LQKENI. The V and J ends lost 3 bases and 6 bases, in that order; junction bases with no gene match: 6. This CDR3 contains 14 residues. Written as DNA, the CDR3 is TGTGCCAGCTCACCCCGGACTAGCGAAGGCGAGCAGTACTTC. Amino acids: CASSPRTSEGEQYF.

The chain joins TRBV3-1 to TRBJ2-5, with D tentatively TRBD2 (7 bases). Trimming cost V 7 bases and J 4 bases, with 19 bases left between them. Per germline, CDR1 LGHDT and CDR2 YNNKEL (reference sequence). This CDR3 comprises 15 residues. Written as DNA, the CDR3 is TGTGCCAGCACCCTGATAGGGGGGGGCCCAGAGACCCAGTACTTC. Translation: CASTLIGGGPETQYF.